This T cell receptor (beta chain) was documented in a study of identical twins. Findings and caveats of the study: Findings came from cross-sectional statistics, without long-term follow-up of donors.

As concerns this clonotype: Its target is not known.

Unique molecular identifiers were in the cDNA, with template-switch universal primer binding. Each CDR3 protein is one row after TCRdb ran MiXCR on the 5' RACE reads. This sample yields about 1.7 million distinct CDR3 sequences, of which less than 40% are seen a single time; around 0.3% belongs to the top ten. The sample was cord blood. The TCR was taken from a newborn girl in good health.

The CDR3 loop is CASSSTPGSNSPLHF. Here the CDR3 DNA reads TGTGCCAGCAGTTCCACCCCAGGGAGTAATTCACCCCTCCACTTT. The V call is TRBV28, the J call TRBJ1-6; tentatively, D is TRBD1 (5 bases). CDR3 size: 15 residues. Trimming pared 4 bases from V and 6 bases from J, leaving 13 bases between. Germline V CDR1 and CDR2: MDHEN, SYDVKM.